This is a list of T cell receptor beta chains from one sample in a study of control samples from healthy donors and cancer patients. Generated by immunoSEQ multiplex PCR, the TCRdb table keeps only in-frame clones and is missing some. The profile shows 100,000 to 150,000 clones, roughly 92% of them singletons. Material for sequencing was blood. These receptors all come from a man between 18 and 29 years old in good health. The CDR3 runs from the conserved cysteine through the conserved F or W. The D gene is left open where the match is weak. Size values are once, few and many counts, or a class for expanded clones, and some rows have none.

D,size,V,J,DNA,CDR3
TRBD1,NA,TRBV5-4,TRBJ2-5,TGTGCCAGCAGCCCGGGGACAGTACAAGAGACCCAGTACTTC,CASSPGTVQETQYF
NA,NA,TRBV5-5,TRBJ2-7,TGTGCCAGCAGCTTGGGGCCGGGACCCTACGAGCAGTACTTC,CASSLGPGPYEQYF
NA,NA,TRBV13,TRBJ2-6,TGTGCCAGCAGCCCATTGGTATTTGGGGCCAACGTCCTGACTTTC,CASSPLVFGANVLTF
NA,NA,TRBV5-6,TRBJ1-5,TGTGCCAGCAGTTACAGGGTAGGCAATCAGCCCCAGCATTTT,CASSYRVGNQPQHF
NA,NA,TRBV4-1,TRBJ2-3,TGCGCCAGCAGCCACCAATTTAGGCAGCAGGAAAACACAGATACGCAGTATTTT,CASSHQFRQQENTDTQYF
NA,NA,TRBV10-1,TRBJ2-7,TGCGCCAGCAGTGTCGGCCTCCGCTACGAGCAGTACTTC,CASSVGLRYEQYF
NA,NA,TRBV11-2,TRBJ2-7,TGTGCCAGCAGCTTAGATCTAGGCCAGGGGACCTATGAGCAGTACTTC,CASSLDLGQGTYEQYF
TRBD2,NA,TRBV5-1,TRBJ2-5,TGCGCCAGCAGTTGGTCTAGCGGGGGGGCCTTCGGGACCCAGTACTTC,CASSWSSGGAFGTQYF
TRBD1,NA,TRBV15,TRBJ2-7,TGTGCCACCTCCCGGGACAGGGTCTACGAGCAGTACTTC,CATSRDRVYEQYF
NA,NA,TRBV30,TRBJ2-1,TGTGCCTGGAGTTTATCGGGTGGTGAGCAGTTCTTC,CAWSLSGGEQFF
NA,NA,TRBV2,TRBJ1-1,TGTGCCAGCAGTGAAGACACTGTGAACACTGAAGCTTTCTTT,CASSEDTVNTEAFF
NA,NA,TRBV2,TRBJ2-7,TGTGCCAGCAGTGAGGCTCGAACCTACGAGCAGTACTTC,CASSEARTYEQYF
NA,once,TRBV27,TRBJ1-5,TGTGCCAGCAGTCCTTCCGGACGACAAGCCTATAGCAATCAGCCCCAGCATTTT,CASSPSGRQAYSNQPQHF
TRBD2,NA,TRBV9,TRBJ2-1,TGTGCCAGCAGCGCCGATCGGCGGGAGGGGTACAATGAGCAGTTCTTC,CASSADRREGYNEQFF
TRBD1,NA,TRBV11-2,TRBJ1-2,TGTGCCAGCAGCAACAGGGGGTACGGAGACTATGGCTACACCTTC,CASSNRGYGDYGYTF
TRBD1,NA,TRBV5-4,TRBJ1-5,TGTGCCAGCAGCTTGGATGAAGACAGGGGTGGTCAGCCCCAGCATTTT,CASSLDEDRGGQPQHF
TRBD1,NA,TRBV30,TRBJ1-2,TGTGCCTGGGCGACAGGGACTAACTATGGCTACACCTTC,CAWATGTNYGYTF
NA,NA,TRBV3-1/TRBV3-2,TRBJ2-2,TGTGCCAGCAGCCCCCGAGACATCACCGGGGAGCTGTTTTTT,CASSPRDITGELFF
NA,once,TRBV6-2/TRBV6-3,TRBJ1-2,TGTGCCAGCAGTTACTCGATTAGAGGGAACCATGGCTACACCTTC,CASSYSIRGNHGYTF
NA,NA,TRBV6-6,TRBJ1-6,TGTGCCAGCAGTTACTCGAGCTCCTATAATTCACCCCTCCACTTT,CASSYSSSYNSPLHF
TRBD2,NA,TRBV2,TRBJ2-7,TGTGCCAGCAGTGAAGCGCTGGGAGGGACCTACGAGCAGTACTTC,CASSEALGGTYEQYF
TRBD1,NA,TRBV2,TRBJ1-4,TGTGCCAGCAGTGAACGGGACAGGTCTGAAAAACTGTTTTTT,CASSERDRSEKLFF
NA,NA,TRBV4-1,TRBJ1-2,TGCGCCAGCAGCCAACGAAAGGGGGAAGAGGGCTATGGCTACACCTTC,CASSQRKGEEGYGYTF
NA,NA,TRBV7-2,TRBJ1-2,TGTGCCAGCAGCATCAATAACTATGGCTACACCTTC,CASSINNYGYTF
NA,NA,TRBV5-1,TRBJ1-2,TGCGCCAGCAGCTTACAGGGCGACTATGGCTACACCTTC,CASSLQGDYGYTF
TRBD1,NA,TRBV10-3,TRBJ1-6,TGTGCCATCAGTGCTGGACAGGGCTATTCACCCCTCCACTTT,CAISAGQGYSPLHF
TRBD2,NA,TRBV9,TRBJ2-5,TGTGCCAGCAGCGCTAGCGGGGGGGAGGAGACCCAGTACTTC,CASSASGGEETQYF
TRBD2,NA,TRBV2,TRBJ2-5,TGTGCCAGCACCACGGGACTAGCGGGCTCGACCCAGTACTTC,CASTTGLAGSTQYF
TRBD2,NA,TRBV5-6,TRBJ2-7,TGTGCCAGCACCGAGCAGTCAGCGGGGGGTTACGAGCAGTACTTC,CASTEQSAGGYEQYF
NA,NA,TRBV5-1,TRBJ2-1,TGCGCCAGCAGCTTGGACCGGGGAGGTGAGCAGTTCTTC,CASSLDRGGEQFF
TRBD1,few,TRBV6-2/TRBV6-3,TRBJ2-7,TGTGCCAGCAGTTACTCGACAGGGGGTTACGAGCAGTACTTC,CASSYSTGGYEQYF